These T cell receptor beta chains were read from a single sample in a study of long-term antiretroviral therapy in people with HIV. The table came from immunoSEQ multiplex PCR; TCRdb's copy has only in-frame clones and leaves some out. The sample holds over 35,000 clones; approximately 94% are singletons and the top ten take less than 2.5%. The input for sequencing was unsorted PBMCs, taken approximately 9.1 years after starting antiretroviral therapy. These receptor sequences come from a man in his thirties or forties with HIV. The CDR3 runs from the conserved cysteine through the conserved F or W. Each record gives: CDR3 protein, CDR3 DNA, D gene, V gene, clone size, J gene. D genes are given only for firm matches. Size is stated for part of the rows, as once, few or many counts, or as a class when the clone is expanded.

CDR3: CASSTQGDGYTF
DNA: TGTGCCAGTAGTACCCAGGGAGATGGCTACACCTTC
D: .
V: TRBV19
size: .
J: TRBJ1-2

CDR3: CASSPQGAVGYTF
DNA: TGTGCCAGCAGCCCTCAGGGGGCTGTAGGCTACACCTTC
D: TRBD1
V: TRBV7-8
size: once
J: TRBJ1-2

CDR3: CASSELGYNSPLHF
DNA: TGTGCCAGCAGTGAATTGGGCTATAATTCACCCCTCCACTTT
D: .
V: TRBV6-1
size: .
J: TRBJ1-6

CDR3: CASSLDNQPQHF
DNA: TGTGCCAGCAGCTTAGACAATCAGCCCCAGCATTTT
D: .
V: TRBV5-4
size: .
J: TRBJ1-5

CDR3: CSVGQIGNTIYF
DNA: TGCAGCGTCGGACAGATAGGAAACACCATATATTTT
D: .
V: TRBV29-1
size: .
J: TRBJ1-3

CDR3: CASSPRTKRGTEAFF
DNA: TGTGCCAGCAGTCCCCGGACAAAGAGGGGTACTGAAGCTTTCTTT
D: .
V: TRBV27
size: .
J: TRBJ1-1

CDR3: CASSTFLAGVVRGTDTQYF
DNA: TGTGCCAGCAGTACCTTCCTAGCGGGGGTCGTCAGGGGGACAGATACGCAGTATTTT
D: TRBD2
V: TRBV27
size: .
J: TRBJ2-3

CDR3: CASSGSVGTQETQYF
DNA: TGTGCCAGTAGTGGGTCGGTGGGGACCCAAGAGACCCAGTACTTC
D: .
V: TRBV2
size: .
J: TRBJ2-5

CDR3: CASSTGPANYGYTF
DNA: TGTGCCAGTAGTACAGGGCCCGCTAACTATGGCTACACCTTC
D: .
V: TRBV19
size: .
J: TRBJ1-2

CDR3: CASSSPMFLKGTDTQYF
DNA: TGTGCCAGCAGTTCACCTATGTTTCTTAAGGGCACAGATACGCAGTATTTT
D: .
V: TRBV27
size: .
J: TRBJ2-3

CDR3: CASKGRGRYGYTF
DNA: TGTGCCAGCAAAGGGAGGGGCCGCTATGGCTACACCTTC
D: .
V: TRBV19
size: .
J: TRBJ1-2

CDR3: CASSYSQGKGTIYF
DNA: TGTGCCAGCAGTTACTCGCAGGGGAAGGGCACCATATATTTT
D: .
V: TRBV6-6
size: .
J: TRBJ1-3

CDR3: CASSRTGNQPQHF
DNA: TGTGCCAGCAGCAGGACAGGGAATCAGCCCCAGCATTTT
D: TRBD1
V: TRBV11-2
size: .
J: TRBJ1-5

CDR3: CASRKLAGVTDTQYF
DNA: TGCGCCAGCAGGAAACTAGCGGGGGTCACAGATACGCAGTATTTT
D: TRBD2
V: TRBV5-1
size: .
J: TRBJ2-3

CDR3: CASSENREGVKNSPLHF
DNA: TGTGCCAGCAGTGAGAATCGGGAGGGGGTGAAAAATTCACCCCTCCACTTT
D: .
V: TRBV2
size: .
J: TRBJ1-6

CDR3: CASSSTGGNTIYF
DNA: TGTGCCAGCAGCTCGACAGGAGGAAACACCATATATTTT
D: .
V: TRBV11-2
size: .
J: TRBJ1-3

CDR3: CASAGTALNQPQHF
DNA: TGTGCATCTGCTGGTACAGCTCTTAATCAGCCCCAGCATTTT
D: .
V: TRBV6-5
size: .
J: TRBJ1-5

CDR3: CASSYPQQNQPQHF
DNA: TGTGCCAGCAGTTACCCACAGCAAAATCAGCCCCAGCATTTT
D: .
V: TRBV6-6
size: .
J: TRBJ1-5

CDR3: CASSPQTGVTEAFF
DNA: TGTGCCAGCTCACCCCAGACAGGGGTTACTGAAGCTTTCTTT
D: TRBD1
V: TRBV18
size: .
J: TRBJ1-1

CDR3: CASSQALAQRWDTQYF
DNA: TGTGCCAGCAGCCAAGCGTTGGCCCAACGGTGGGATACGCAGTATTTT
D: .
V: TRBV4-2
size: .
J: TRBJ2-3

CDR3: CASSQDPSPDSGIRTDTQYF
DNA: TGTGCCAGCAGCCAAGATCCCTCTCCTGACAGCGGAATAAGAACAGATACGCAGTATTTT
D: .
V: TRBV14
size: .
J: TRBJ2-3

CDR3: CASSENAGHAFF
DNA: TGTGCCAGCAGCGAGAACGCCGGGCATGCTTTCTTT
D: .
V: TRBV6-1
size: .
J: TRBJ1-1

CDR3: CASSALAGGSEQFF
DNA: TGTGCCAGCAGCGCCCTAGCAGGGGGGTCCGAGCAGTTCTTC
D: .
V: TRBV9
size: .
J: TRBJ2-1

CDR3: CASTRLAGRPGELFF
DNA: TGTGCCAGCACTAGACTAGCGGGGCGGCCCGGGGAGCTGTTTTTT
D: TRBD2
V: TRBV2
size: .
J: TRBJ2-2

CDR3: CASSYFQGQGETQYF
DNA: TGTGCCAGCAGTTACTTCCAGGGGCAGGGGGAGACCCAGTACTTC
D: .
V: TRBV6-6
size: once
J: TRBJ2-5